A selection of T cell receptor beta chains follows, all from one sample in a study of T cell changes during pregnancy in multiple sclerosis. Here immunoSEQ multiplex PCR was the method, and the copy in TCRdb shows in-frame clones only, minus some. The sample includes about 100,000 clones, 75% to 95% of them seen just once. The specimen comprised peripheral blood, sampled in the second trimester of pregnancy. Receptors originate from a female donor in good health, enrolled as a control in a pregnancy study. Each CDR3 is given with its conserved first and last residue. The order of the fields is J gene, V gene, CDR3 protein.

TRBJ2-1 TRBV6-1 CASSETGGNFNEQFF
TRBJ2-7 TRBV19 CASSPGQAYEQYF
TRBJ2-3 TRBV19 CASRAVDFGTDTQYF
TRBJ2-3 TRBV5-5 CASSSGGGWDTQYF
TRBJ2-3 TRBV7-9 CASSRRQGITDTQYF
TRBJ2-7 TRBV28 CASSKPGLAAYEQYF
TRBJ1-1 TRBV7-2 CASSFGGGTEAFF
TRBJ1-2 TRBV19 CASSMAGILGYTF
TRBJ2-7 TRBV5-1 CASSSGLAPSSYEQYF
TRBJ1-6 TRBV11-2 CASSLVGSSYNSPLHF
TRBJ2-5 TRBV7-7 CASSLYGERETQYF
TRBJ1-1 TRBV25-1 CASSEYVRQGRTEAFF
TRBJ2-1 TRBV2 CASRRAVNEQFF
TRBJ1-6 TRBV7-2 CASSLAGSGPLHF
TRBJ2-7 TRBV14 CASSLPGTSGRWSSYEQYF
TRBJ1-2 TRBV18 CASSPRTGEANYGYTF
TRBJ1-1 TRBV10-1 CASSGACNTEAFF
TRBJ1-1 TRBV6-5 CASSSGGKNKAFF
TRBJ2-5 TRBV9 CASSVGASQETQYF
TRBJ2-7 TRBV4-3 CASSQDLGGGSYEQYF
TRBJ2-7 TRBV7-9 CASGQGTSEQYF
TRBJ2-7 TRBV6-5 CASSWRTGLPPYEQYF
TRBJ2-7 TRBV11-2 CASSLDGGRNEQYF
TRBJ2-1 TRBV5-1 CASSLSLAGPTDEQFF
TRBJ1-6 TRBV7-9 CASSFSGNSPLHF
TRBJ1-2 TRBV2 CASSDGTGYGYTF
TRBJ2-1 TRBV30 CAWSVGGARYNEQFF
TRBJ2-7 TRBV6-5 CASSITGGTGEQYF
TRBJ1-6 TRBV19 CASSIGGHDSPLHF
TRBJ2-3 TRBV11-2 CASSLVGGRAPDTQYF
TRBJ2-3 TRBV5-1 CASSFGGGITDTQYF
TRBJ1-1 TRBV5-4 CASSLGQGGTEAFF
TRBJ2-1 TRBV28 CASSTLFGPLNNEQFF
TRBJ2-1 TRBV14 CASSLAAGNEQFF
TRBJ1-4 TRBV19 CASSTGQFNEKLFF
TRBJ1-1 TRBV6-5 CASSYRGGGGAFF
TRBJ2-2 TRBV6-6 CASSSDINRDTGELFF
TRBJ2-5 TRBV6-5 CASSSSGVGTQYF
TRBJ2-1 TRBV4-2 CASSQRGSNEQFF
TRBJ2-3 TRBV6-1 CASNTPGTDTQYF
TRBJ1-2 TRBV18 CASSPETAYYGYTF
TRBJ2-7 TRBV11-2 CASSVDRRYEQYF
TRBJ2-6 TRBV5-1 CASYAVQGLFSGANVLTF
TRBJ1-4 TRBV11-2 CASSSNAGGALEKLFF
TRBJ1-5 TRBV28 CASSLSLGQTNQPQHF
TRBJ2-1 TRBV5-6 CASSSPSGGVDEQFF
TRBJ1-6 TRBV10-1 CASSDVGGPPRSYNSPLHF
TRBJ2-7 TRBV4-1 CASSQDPAGIYEQYF
TRBJ1-1 TRBV4-3 CASSQAPGGHTEAFF
TRBJ2-1 TRBV19 CASSDLLLPGGFF
TRBJ2-7 TRBV4-2 CASSQDVGPYEQYF
TRBJ1-2 TRBV5-4 CASSPSRGRDYGYTF
TRBJ2-1 TRBV18 CASSLTSGTDNEQFF